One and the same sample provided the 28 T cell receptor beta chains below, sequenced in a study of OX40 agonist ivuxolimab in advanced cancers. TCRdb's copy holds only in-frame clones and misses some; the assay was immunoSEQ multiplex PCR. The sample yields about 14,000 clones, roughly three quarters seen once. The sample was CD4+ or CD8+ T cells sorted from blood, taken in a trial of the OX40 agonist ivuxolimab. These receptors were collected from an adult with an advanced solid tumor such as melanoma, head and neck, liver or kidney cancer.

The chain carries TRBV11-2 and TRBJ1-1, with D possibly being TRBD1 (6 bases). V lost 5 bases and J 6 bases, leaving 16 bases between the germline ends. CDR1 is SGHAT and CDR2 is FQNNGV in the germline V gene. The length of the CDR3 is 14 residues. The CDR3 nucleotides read TGTGCCAGCAGCCCCGGACAGATTTCTCCTGAAGCTTTCTTT. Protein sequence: CASSPGQISPEAFF.

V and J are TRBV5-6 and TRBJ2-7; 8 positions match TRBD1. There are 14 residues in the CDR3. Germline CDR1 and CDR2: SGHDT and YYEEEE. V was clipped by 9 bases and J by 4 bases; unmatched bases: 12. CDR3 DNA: TGTGCCACCCCAACCGGGACAGGAGTATACGAGCAGTACTTC. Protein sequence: CATPTGTGVYEQYF. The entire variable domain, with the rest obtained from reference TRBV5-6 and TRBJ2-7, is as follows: DAGVTQSPTHLIKTRGQQVTLRCSPKSGHDTVSWYQQALGQGPQFIFQYYEEEERQRGNFPDRFSGHQFPNYSSELNVNALLLGDSALYLCATPTGTGVYEQYFGPGTRLTVT.

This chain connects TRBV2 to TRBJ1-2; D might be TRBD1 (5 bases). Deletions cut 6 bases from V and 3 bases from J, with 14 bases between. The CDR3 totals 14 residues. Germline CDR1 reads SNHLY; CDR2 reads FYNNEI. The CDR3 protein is CASRGWGGDYGYTF. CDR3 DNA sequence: TGTGCCAGCAGGGGCTGGGGGGGTGACTATGGCTACACCTTC.

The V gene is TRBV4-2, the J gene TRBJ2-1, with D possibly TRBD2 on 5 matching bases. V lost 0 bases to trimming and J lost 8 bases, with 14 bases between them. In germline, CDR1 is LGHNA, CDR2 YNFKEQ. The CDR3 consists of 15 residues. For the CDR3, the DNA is TGTGCCAGCAGCCAAGAGGGGTCGGGGAGCGATGAGCAGTTCTTC. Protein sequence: CASSQEGSGSDEQFF.

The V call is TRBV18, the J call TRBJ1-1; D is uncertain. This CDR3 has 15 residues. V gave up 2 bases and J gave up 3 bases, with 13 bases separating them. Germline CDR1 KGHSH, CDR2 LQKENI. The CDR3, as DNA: TGTGCCAGCTCACCAGAAACATGGGCGGACACTGAAGCTTTCTTT. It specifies CASSPETWADTEAFF.

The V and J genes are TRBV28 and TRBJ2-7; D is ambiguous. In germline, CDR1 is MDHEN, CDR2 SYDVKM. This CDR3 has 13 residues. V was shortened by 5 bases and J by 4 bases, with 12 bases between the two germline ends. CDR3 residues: CASSPRIRYEQYF. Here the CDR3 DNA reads TGTGCCAGCAGTCCCCGCATTCGTTACGAGCAGTACTTC. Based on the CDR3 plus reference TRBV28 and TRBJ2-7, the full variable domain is DVKVTQSSRYLVKRTGEKVFLECVQDMDHENMFWYRQDPGLGLRLIYFSYDVKMKEKGDIPEGYSVSREKKERFSLILESASTNQTSMYLCASSPRIRYEQYFGPGTRLTVT.

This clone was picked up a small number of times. As DNA, the CDR3 is TGTGCCAGCAGCGTAGGCCCTGGACAGGGGGATACCTATGGCTACACCTTC. It yields the protein CASSVGPGQGDTYGYTF. The rearrangement joins TRBV9 to TRBJ1-2, with 10 bases fitting TRBD1. CDR1 is SGDLS and CDR2 is YYNGEE in the germline V gene. The V segment lost 0 bases and the J segment 4 bases; nucleotides outside the gene matches: 9. This CDR3 is built from 17 residues. Filled out from reference TRBV9 and TRBJ1-2, the complete variable domain reads DSGVTQTPKHLITATGQRVTLRCSPRSGDLSVYWYQQSLDQGLQFLIQYYNGEERAKGNILERFSAQQFPDLHSELNLSSLELGDSALYFCASSVGPGQGDTYGYTFGSGTRLTVV.

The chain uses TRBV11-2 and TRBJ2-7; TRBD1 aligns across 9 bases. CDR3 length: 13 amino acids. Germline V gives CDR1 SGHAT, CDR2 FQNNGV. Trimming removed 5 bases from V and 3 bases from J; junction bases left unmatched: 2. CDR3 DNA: TGTGCCAGCAGCCCGGGACAGGGCTACGAGCAGTACTTC. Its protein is CASSPGQGYEQYF.

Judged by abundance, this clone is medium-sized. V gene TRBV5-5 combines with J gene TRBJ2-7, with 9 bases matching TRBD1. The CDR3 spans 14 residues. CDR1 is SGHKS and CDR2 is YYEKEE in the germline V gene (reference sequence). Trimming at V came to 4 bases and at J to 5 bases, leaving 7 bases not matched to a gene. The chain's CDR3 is CASSLGTGINEQYF. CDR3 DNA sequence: TGTGCCAGCAGCCTCGGGACAGGGATCAACGAGCAGTACTTC.

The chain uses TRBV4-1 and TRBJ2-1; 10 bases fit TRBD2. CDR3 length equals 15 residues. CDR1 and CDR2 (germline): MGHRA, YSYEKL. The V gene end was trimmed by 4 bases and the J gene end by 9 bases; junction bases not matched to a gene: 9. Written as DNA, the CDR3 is TGCGCCAGCAGCCGATCTCTAGCGGGAGCTGGTGAGCAGTTCTTC. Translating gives CASSRSLAGAGEQFF.

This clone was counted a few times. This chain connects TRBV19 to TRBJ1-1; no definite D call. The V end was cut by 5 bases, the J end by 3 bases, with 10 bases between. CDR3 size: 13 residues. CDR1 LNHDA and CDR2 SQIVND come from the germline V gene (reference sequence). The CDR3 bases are TGTGCCAGTAGTGTTAGCTGGGACACTGAAGCTTTCTTT. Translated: CASSVSWDTEAFF.

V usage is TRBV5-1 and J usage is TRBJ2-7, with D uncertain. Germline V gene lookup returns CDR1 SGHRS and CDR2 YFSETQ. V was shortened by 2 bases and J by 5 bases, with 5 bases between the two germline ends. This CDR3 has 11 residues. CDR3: CASSLGNEQYF. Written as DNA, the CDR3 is TGCGCCAGCAGCTTAGGGAACGAGCAGTACTTC.

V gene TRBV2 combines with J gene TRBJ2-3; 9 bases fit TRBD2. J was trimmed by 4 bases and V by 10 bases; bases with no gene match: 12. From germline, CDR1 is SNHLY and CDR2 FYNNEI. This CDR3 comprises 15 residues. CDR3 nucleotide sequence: TGTGCCACCCGAGGCACGGCGGGGGGGGCAGATACGCAGTATTTT. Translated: CATRGTAGGADTQYF.

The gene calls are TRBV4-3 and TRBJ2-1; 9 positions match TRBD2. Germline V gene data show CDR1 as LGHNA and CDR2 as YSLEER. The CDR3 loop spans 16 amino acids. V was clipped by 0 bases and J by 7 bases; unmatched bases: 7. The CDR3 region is CASSQDWVAGVNEQFF. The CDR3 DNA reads TGCGCCAGCAGCCAAGATTGGGTAGCGGGGGTTAATGAGCAGTTCTTC.

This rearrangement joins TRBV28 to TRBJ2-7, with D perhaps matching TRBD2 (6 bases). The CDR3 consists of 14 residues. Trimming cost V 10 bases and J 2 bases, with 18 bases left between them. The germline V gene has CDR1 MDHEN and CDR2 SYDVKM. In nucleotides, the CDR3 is TGTGCCACCGAGTTTGGGGGGAAGGCCTACGAGCAGTACTTC. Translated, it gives CATEFGGKAYEQYF.

This chain's CDR3 is CATSRDPFWVVGGDEQYF. CDR3 in DNA: TGTGCCACCAGCAGAGATCCCTTTTGGGTGGTGGGGGGTGACGAGCAGTACTTC. J is TRBJ2-7 and V is TRBV15; a weak D match, TRBD2 (6 bases). The CDR3 contains 18 residues. V lost 0 bases, J lost 5 bases, and 23 bases lay in between. Germline CDR1 is LNHNV and CDR2 is YYDKDF (reference sequence).

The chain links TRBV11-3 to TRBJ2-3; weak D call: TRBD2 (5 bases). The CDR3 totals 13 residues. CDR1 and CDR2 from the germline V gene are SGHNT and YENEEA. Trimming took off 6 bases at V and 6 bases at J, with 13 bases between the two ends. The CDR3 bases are TGTGCCAGCAGAGAGCTGGGCGGGGATACGCAGTATTTT. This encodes CASRELGGDTQYF.

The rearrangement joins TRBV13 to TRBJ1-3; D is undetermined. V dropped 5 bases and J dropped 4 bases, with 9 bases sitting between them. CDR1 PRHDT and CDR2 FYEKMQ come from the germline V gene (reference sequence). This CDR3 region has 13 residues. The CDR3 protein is CASSPMTGNTIYF. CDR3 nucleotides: TGTGCCAGCAGCCCCATGACGGGAAACACCATATATTTT.

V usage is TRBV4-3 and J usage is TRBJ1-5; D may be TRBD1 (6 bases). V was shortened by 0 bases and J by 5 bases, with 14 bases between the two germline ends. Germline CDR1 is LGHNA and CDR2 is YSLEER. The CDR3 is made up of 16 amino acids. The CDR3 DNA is TGCGCCAGCAGCCAAGATTCGGGGGGCATGTATCAGCCCCAGCATTTT. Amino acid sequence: CASSQDSGGMYQPQHF.

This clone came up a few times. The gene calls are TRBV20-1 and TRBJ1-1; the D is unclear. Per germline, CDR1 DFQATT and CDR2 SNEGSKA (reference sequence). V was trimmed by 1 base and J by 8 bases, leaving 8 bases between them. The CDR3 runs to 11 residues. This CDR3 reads CSARGGYEAFF. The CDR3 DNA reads TGCAGTGCTAGAGGGGGTTACGAAGCTTTCTTT.

The CDR3 reads CASSQDTGGFYGYTF. In nucleotides, the CDR3 is TGCGCCAGCAGCCAAGACACAGGGGGCTTCTATGGCTACACCTTC. The V and J genes are TRBV4-1 and TRBJ1-2, with TRBD1 matching 9 bases. J was trimmed by 4 bases and V by 0 bases; bases with no gene match: 3. This CDR3 comprises 15 residues. The germline V gene has CDR1 MGHRA and CDR2 YSYEKL.

CDR3 loop: CATILGYGYGYTF. As DNA, the CDR3 is TGTGCCACCATCCTGGGGTACGGCTATGGCTACACCTTC. The rearrangement uses TRBV11-2 and TRBJ1-2; D gene unclear. This CDR3 contains 13 residues. Germline CDR1 SGHAT, CDR2 FQNNGV. The V gene lost 10 bases and the J gene lost 4 bases, with 16 bases spanning the gap.

This CDR3 reads CASSLTLGPDTQYF. CDR3 nucleotides: TGTGCCAGCAGCCTTACCCTGGGGCCAGATACGCAGTATTTT. The chain links TRBV7-9 to TRBJ2-3; D is perhaps TRBD1 (5 bases). V was shortened by 5 bases and J by 4 bases, with 13 bases between the two germline ends. Germline V gives CDR1 SEHNR, CDR2 FQNEAQ (reference sequence). This CDR3 is 14 amino acids long.

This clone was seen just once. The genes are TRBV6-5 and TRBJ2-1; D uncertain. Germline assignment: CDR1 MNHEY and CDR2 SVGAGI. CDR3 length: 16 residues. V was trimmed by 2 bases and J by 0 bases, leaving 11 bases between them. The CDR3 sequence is CASSYDPEISYNEQFF. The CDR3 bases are TGTGCCAGCAGTTACGACCCAGAAATCTCCTACAATGAGCAGTTCTTC.

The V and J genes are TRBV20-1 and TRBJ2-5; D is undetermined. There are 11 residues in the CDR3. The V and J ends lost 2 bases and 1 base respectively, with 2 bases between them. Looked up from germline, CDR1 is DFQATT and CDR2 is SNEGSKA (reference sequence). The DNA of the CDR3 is TGCAGTGCTAGACCCCAAGAGACCCAGTACTTC. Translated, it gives CSARPQETQYF.

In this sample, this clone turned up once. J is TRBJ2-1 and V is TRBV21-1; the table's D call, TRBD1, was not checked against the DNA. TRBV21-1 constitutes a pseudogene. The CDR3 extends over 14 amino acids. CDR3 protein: CASSKQGSYNEQFF. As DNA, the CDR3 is TGTGCCAGCAGCAAACAGGGCTCCTACAATGAGCAGTTCTTC.

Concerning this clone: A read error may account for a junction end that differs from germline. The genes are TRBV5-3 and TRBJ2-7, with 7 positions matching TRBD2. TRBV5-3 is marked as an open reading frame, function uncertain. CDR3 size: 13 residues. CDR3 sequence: CASSLGGTYEQYF. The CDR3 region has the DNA TGTGCCAGCAGCTTGGGAGGGACCTACGAGCAGTACTTC.

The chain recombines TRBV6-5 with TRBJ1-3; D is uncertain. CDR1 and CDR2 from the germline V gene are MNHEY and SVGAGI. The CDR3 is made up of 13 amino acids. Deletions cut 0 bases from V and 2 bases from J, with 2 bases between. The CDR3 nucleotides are TGTGCCAGCAGTTACTCTCCTGGAAACACCATATATTTT. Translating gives CASSYSPGNTIYF.